These 25 T cell receptor beta chains share one sample of origin, sequenced in a study of response to subunit inactivated influenza vaccine. TCRdb reprocessed the RT-PCR reads with MiXCR, giving one entry per CDR3 protein. The profile shows fewer than 700,000 distinct CDR3 sequences, around 13% of them singletons. The sequenced sample was PBMCs from blood, obtained roughly 48 days after vaccination. These receptors were taken from a man between 50 and 59 years old who received an inactivated influenza vaccine.

CDR3 in DNA: TGTGCCATCAGTGAGTCGAAGGGACAGCGCACCGGGGAGCTGTTTTTT. Translated: CAISESKGQRTGELFF. The V call is TRBV10-3, the J call TRBJ2-2, with TRBD1 matching over 7 bases. J lost 4 bases, V lost 0 bases, and 5 bases had no gene match. The length of the CDR3 is 16 residues. Germline CDR1 ENHRY, CDR2 SYGVKD.

This clonotype was found a few times. The rearrangement links TRBV7-8 to TRBJ2-5; perhaps TRBD1 as D (6 bases). This CDR3 contains 15 residues. V shed 0 bases and J shed 4 bases, with 12 bases lying between them. Germline CDR1 is SGHVS and CDR2 is FQNEAQ. This chain's CDR3 is CASSLALARGETQYF. The CDR3 region has the DNA TGTGCCAGCAGCTTAGCACTGGCCAGGGGAGAGACCCAGTACTTC.

This clonotype has a count of ten or more. The CDR3, as DNA: TGTGCCAGCAGTTTAGACGGACAGGGATCCGGGGAGCAGTTCTTC. This encodes CASSLDGQGSGEQFF. The rearrangement joins TRBV12-3 or TRBV12-4 to TRBJ2-1, with 8 bases lining up with TRBD1. V gave up 1 base and J gave up 10 bases; unmatched junction bases: 9. CDR3 size: 15 residues.

The chain carries TRBV6-1 and TRBJ2-2; D tentatively fits TRBD1 or TRBD2 (5 bases each). Trimming removed 5 bases at V and 5 bases at J, with 12 bases between. CDR3 size: 14 residues. Germline CDR1 MNHNS, CDR2 SASEGT. The CDR3 reads CASSTLGATGELFF. In DNA, the CDR3 is TGTGCCAGCAGTACCCTCGGGGCGACCGGGGAGCTGTTTTTT.

This clonotype has a count of ten or more. The chain couples TRBV29-1 to TRBJ2-5, with D uncertain. Between the trimmed V and J ends, which lost 4 bases and 2 bases, there was a span of 5 bases. CDR3 length: 11 amino acids. Germline CDR1 is SQVTM and CDR2 is ANQGSEA. DNA for the CDR3: TGCAGCGTTGTAGATCAAGAGACCCAGTACTTC. Protein: CSVVDQETQYF. Full variable domain (remainder filled in from reference TRBV29-1 and TRBJ2-5): SAVISQKPSRDICQRGTSLTIQCQVDSQVTMMFWYRQQPGQSLTLIATANQGSEATYESGFVIDKFPISRPNLTFSTLTVSNMSPEDSSIYLCSVVDQETQYFGPGTRLLVL.

This clonotype appeared many times. The genes are TRBV29-1 and TRBJ2-7; D is unresolved. Germline V gene data show CDR1 as SQVTM and CDR2 as ANQGSEA. V shed 1 base and J shed 4 bases, with 5 bases lying between them. The CDR3 sequence is 11 residues long. The CDR3 nucleotides are TGCAGCGTTGAAGTGCGGTACGAGCAGTACTTC. This sequence encodes CSVEVRYEQYF.

The chain has TRBV18 and TRBJ2-5, with no clear D. The CDR3 extends over 13 amino acids. Deletions cut 3 bases from V and 5 bases from J, with 10 bases between. Germline V CDR1 and CDR2: KGHSH, LQKENI. CDR3: CASSPPLGETQYF. The CDR3 DNA reads TGTGCCAGCTCACCTCCTCTCGGGGAGACCCAGTACTTC. The whole variable domain, filled in from reference TRBV18 and TRBJ2-5, reads NAGVMQNPRHLVRRRGQEARLRCSPMKGHSHVYWYRQLPEEGLKFMVYLQKENIIDESGMPKERFSAEFPKEGPSILRIQQVVRGDSAAYFCASSPPLGETQYFGPGTRLLVL.

This rearrangement joins TRBV7-9 to TRBJ2-7, with D perhaps TRBD1 (5 bases). The CDR3 extends over 13 amino acids. CDR1 is SEHNR and CDR2 is FQNEAQ in the germline V gene (reference sequence). V lost 3 bases and J lost 5, with 11 bases in between. This CDR3 is CASSFAGMHEQYF. In DNA, the CDR3 is TGTGCCAGCAGCTTTGCAGGGATGCACGAGCAGTACTTC.

The chain carries TRBV9 and TRBJ1-1, with 10 positions matching TRBD1. Per germline, CDR1 SGDLS and CDR2 YYNGEE. This CDR3 spans 15 amino acids. The V gene end was trimmed by 3 bases and the J gene end by 5 bases; junction bases not matched to a gene: 7. CDR3 in amino acids: CASSAGQGGLTEAFF. CDR3 in DNA: TGTGCCAGCAGCGCAGGACAGGGGGGACTTACTGAAGCTTTCTTT.

The chain joins TRBV7-2 to TRBJ2-3, with 8 positions matching TRBD2. This CDR3 comprises 14 residues. Germline CDR1 and CDR2: SGHTA and FQGNSA. V lost 8 bases to trimming and J lost 1 base; unmatched junction nucleotides: 5. CDR3 bases: TGTGCCAGCGGATTGCGGGGGGGCACAGATACGCAGTATTTT. Translating gives CASGLRGGTDTQYF.

About this clonotype: One end of the junction varies from germline; a read error may be responsible. The chain links TRBV7-2 to TRBJ2-5; D is possibly TRBD2 (6 bases). Germline loops: CDR1 SGHTA, CDR2 FQGNSA. The CDR3 consists of 14 residues. This chain's CDR3 is CASSHRRDQETQHF. The CDR3 coding sequence is TGTGCCAGCAGCCACAGGAGGGACCAAGAGACCCAGCACTTC.

The genes are TRBV25-1 and TRBJ2-7; no firm D call. Germline V gene sequence: CDR1 MGHDK, CDR2 SYGVNS. This CDR3 is 13 amino acids long. The V and J ends lost 9 bases and 2 bases respectively, with 14 bases between them. The CDR3 DNA is TGTGCCAGTAGGAGTAGTCGTGCCTACGAGCAGTACTTC. This gives the protein CASRSSRAYEQYF.

The chain uses TRBV27 and TRBJ2-5; D assignment may be TRBD1 or TRBD2 (5 bases each). Trimming left V 11 bases short and J 4 bases short, with 20 bases between. Germline CDR1 and CDR2: MNHEY and SMNVEV (reference sequence). This CDR3 has 14 amino acids. CDR3 DNA: TGTGCCGGCAACGCCTTGGGACCGGGAGAGACCCAGTACTTC. Encoded protein: CAGNALGPGETQYF.

This chain joins TRBV9 and TRBJ1-1; 7 bases are a match to TRBD1. Germline CDR1 reads SGDLS; CDR2 reads YYNGEE. The trim removed 0 bases at V and 11 bases at J, leaving 7 bases unmatched. This CDR3 contains 13 residues. The CDR3, as DNA: TGTGCCAGCAGCGTAGGAGGGACAGCTCTTGCTTTCTTT. Residues: CASSVGGTALAFF.

This clonotype was recorded many times. The rearrangement links TRBV3-1 to TRBJ2-7; D call uncertain. Germline CDR1 reads LGHDT; CDR2 reads YNNKEL (reference sequence). The CDR3 runs 11 residues. Trimming removed 1 base at V and 6 bases at J, with 4 bases between. The CDR3 sequence is CASSQVGEQYF. CDR3 in DNA: TGTGCCAGCAGCCAAGTGGGCGAGCAGTACTTC.

This clonotype was counted ten times or more. The chain couples TRBV10-3 to TRBJ1-3; D uncertain. Germline values: CDR1 ENHRY, CDR2 SYGVKD. Deletions cut 0 bases from V and 0 bases from J, with 9 bases between. This CDR3 has 16 amino acids. The CDR3 spells CAISESTGGSGNTIYF. The CDR3 coding sequence is TGTGCCATCAGTGAGTCGACGGGTGGCTCTGGAAACACCATATATTTT.

This rearrangement joins TRBV29-1 to TRBJ2-2; D is undetermined. The CDR3 contains 14 residues. Trimming cost V 4 bases and J 6 bases, with 15 bases left between them. Germline values: CDR1 SQVTM, CDR2 ANQGSEA. The CDR3 region is CSVVEGYKAGELFF. The DNA for the CDR3 is TGCAGCGTTGTTGAAGGGTATAAGGCCGGGGAGCTGTTTTTT.

This clonotype was counted ten times or more. The V call is TRBV12-3 or TRBV12-4, the J call TRBJ2-7; TRBD1 agrees at 11 bases. J was trimmed by 4 bases and V by 6 bases; bases with no gene match: 5. The CDR3 runs 14 residues. The CDR3 DNA follows: TGTGCCAGCAGGCCGGGACAGGGGGGGTACGAGCAGTACTTC. Translation: CASRPGQGGYEQYF.

Notes on this clonotype: A much bigger clone sits one base away, suggesting this may be a read error. The J gene is TRBJ2-7, the V gene TRBV10-2; either TRBD1 or TRBD2 may supply D (5 bases each). Germline-derived CDR1 and CDR2 are WSHSY and SAAADI. The CDR3 sequence is 12 residues long. The CDR3 DNA is TGCGCCAGCAGTGACGAGGGGTACGAGCTGTACTTC. Its protein product is CASSDEGYELYF.

This clonotype was observed at least ten times. The CDR3: CASSPGTSYGYTF. CDR3 in DNA: TGTGCCAGCAGTCCCGGGACATCCTATGGCTACACCTTC. The V call is TRBV12-3 or TRBV12-4, the J call TRBJ1-2; a weak D match, TRBD1 (6 bases). V was cut by 5 bases and J by 4 bases, with 11 bases left in between. The CDR3 has 13 amino acids.

In this sample, this clonotype turned up a few times. The CDR3 sequence is CASSYPGLAGVPSSYNEQFF. As DNA, the CDR3 is TGTGCCAGCAGTTATCCGGGACTAGCGGGAGTCCCTAGCTCCTACAATGAGCAGTTCTTC. The rearrangement uses TRBV6-2 or TRBV6-3 and TRBJ2-1; 14 nucleotides match TRBD2. The J segment lost 0 bases and the V segment lost 3 bases, leaving 10 bases of the junction unmatched. In germline, CDR1 is MNHEY, CDR2 SVGEGT. The CDR3 has 20 amino acids.

This clonotype was recorded many times. This chain links TRBV6-2 or TRBV6-3 with TRBJ2-7, with TRBD2 matching 9 bases. The CDR3 sequence is 16 residues long. V shed 6 bases, J shed 3 bases, and the junction held 12 bases outside the gene matches. Per the germline V gene, CDR1 is MNHEY and CDR2 is SVGEGT. The CDR3 sequence: CASSSLAGGLVYEQYF. For the CDR3, the DNA is TGTGCCAGCAGCTCCCTTGCGGGGGGGCTTGTCTACGAGCAGTACTTC.

This chain uses TRBV27 with TRBJ1-2, with 7 bases lining up with TRBD1. Trimming took 3 bases from V and 2 from J; bases not matched to a gene: 9. The CDR3 has 16 residues. Germline CDR1 is MNHEY and CDR2 is SMNVEV (reference sequence). The CDR3 nucleotides read TGTGCCAGCAGTTTGCGACAGGGTGAGGCAAACTATGGCTACACCTTC. It yields the protein CASSLRQGEANYGYTF.

The J gene is TRBJ2-1, the V gene TRBV12-3 or TRBV12-4, with TRBD2 matching over 9 bases. The CDR3 spans 19 residues. J gave up 2 bases and V 0 bases, and 11 bases lay outside the gene matches. The CDR3 region is CASSLAILVAGATYNEQFF. DNA for the CDR3: TGTGCCAGCAGTTTAGCGATTCTGGTAGCGGGAGCGACCTACAATGAGCAGTTCTTC.

This clonotype was seen many times. The gene calls are TRBV28 and TRBJ2-7; D is possibly TRBD1 (5 bases). CDR1 is MDHEN and CDR2 is SYDVKM in the germline V gene. V lost 7 bases, J lost 3 bases, and 13 bases lay in between. The CDR3 loop spans 13 amino acids. The CDR3 region has the DNA TGTGCCAGCAAACCCCCGACAGACTACGAGCAGTACTTC. The encoded protein is CASKPPTDYEQYF.